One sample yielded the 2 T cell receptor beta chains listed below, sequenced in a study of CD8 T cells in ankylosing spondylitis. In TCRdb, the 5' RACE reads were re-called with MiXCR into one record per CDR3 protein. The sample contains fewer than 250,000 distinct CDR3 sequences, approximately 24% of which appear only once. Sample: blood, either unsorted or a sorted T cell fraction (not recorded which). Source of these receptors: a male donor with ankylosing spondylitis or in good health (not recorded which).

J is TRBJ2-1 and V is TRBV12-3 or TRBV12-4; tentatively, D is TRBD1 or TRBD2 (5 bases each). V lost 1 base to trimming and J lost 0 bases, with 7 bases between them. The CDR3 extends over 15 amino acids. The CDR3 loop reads CASSLGDHSYNEQFF. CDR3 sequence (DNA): TGTGCCAGCAGTTTAGGGGACCACTCCTACAATGAGCAGTTCTTC.

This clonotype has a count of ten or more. As DNA, the CDR3 is TGCGCCAGCAGCCAAGATTGGGTCAAGCGGGAGGGTGAGCAGTACTTC. Amino acid sequence: CASSQDWVKREGEQYF. The genes are TRBV4-1 and TRBJ2-7, with 10 bases matching TRBD2. The V gene end was trimmed by 0 bases and the J gene end by 7 bases; junction bases not matched to a gene: 9. The CDR3 length is 16 residues. The germline V gene encodes CDR1 MGHRA and CDR2 YSYEKL.